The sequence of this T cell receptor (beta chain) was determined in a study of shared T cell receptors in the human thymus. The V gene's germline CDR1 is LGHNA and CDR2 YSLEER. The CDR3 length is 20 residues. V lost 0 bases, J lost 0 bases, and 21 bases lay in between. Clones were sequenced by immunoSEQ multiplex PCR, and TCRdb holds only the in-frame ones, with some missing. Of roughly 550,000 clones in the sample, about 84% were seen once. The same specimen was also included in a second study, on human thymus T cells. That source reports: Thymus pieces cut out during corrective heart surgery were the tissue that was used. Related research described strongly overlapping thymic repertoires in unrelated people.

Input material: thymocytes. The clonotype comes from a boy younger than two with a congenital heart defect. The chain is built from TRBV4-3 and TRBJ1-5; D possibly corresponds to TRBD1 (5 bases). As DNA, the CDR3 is TGCGCCAGCAGCCAAGATCTCCTGGCAGGCGGGGACTATAGCAATCAGCCCCAGCATTTT. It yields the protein CASSQDLLAGGDYSNQPQHF.